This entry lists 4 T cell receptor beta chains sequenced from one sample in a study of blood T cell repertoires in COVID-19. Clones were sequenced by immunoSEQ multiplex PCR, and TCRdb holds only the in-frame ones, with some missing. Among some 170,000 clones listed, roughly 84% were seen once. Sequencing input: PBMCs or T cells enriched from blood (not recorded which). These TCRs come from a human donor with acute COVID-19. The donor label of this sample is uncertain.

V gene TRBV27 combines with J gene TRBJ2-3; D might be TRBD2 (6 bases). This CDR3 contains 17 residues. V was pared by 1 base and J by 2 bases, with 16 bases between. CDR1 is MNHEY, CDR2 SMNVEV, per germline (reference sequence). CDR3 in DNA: TGTGCCAGCAGTTTATTCTTTACCGGGACTGCCACAGATACGCAGTATTTT. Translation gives CASSLFFTGTATDTQYF.

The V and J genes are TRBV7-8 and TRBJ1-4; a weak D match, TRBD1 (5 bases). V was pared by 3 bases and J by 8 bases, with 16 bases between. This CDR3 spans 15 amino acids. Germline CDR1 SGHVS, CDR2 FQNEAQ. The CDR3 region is CASSLGRGGGEKLFF. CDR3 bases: TGTGCCAGCAGCTTGGGGAGGGGTGGAGGCGAAAAACTGTTTTTT.

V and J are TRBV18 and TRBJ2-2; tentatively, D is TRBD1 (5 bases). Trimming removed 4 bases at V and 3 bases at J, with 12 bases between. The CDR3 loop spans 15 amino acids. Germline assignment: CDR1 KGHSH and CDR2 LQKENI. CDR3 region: CASSQGYGDTGELFF. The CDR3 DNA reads TGTGCCAGCTCACAGGGGTATGGAGACACCGGGGAGCTGTTTTTT. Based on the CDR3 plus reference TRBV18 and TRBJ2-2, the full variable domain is NAGVMQNPRHLVRRRGQEARLRCSPMKGHSHVYWYRQLPEEGLKFMVYLQKENIIDESGMPKERFSAEFPKEGPSILRIQQVVRGDSAAYFCASSQGYGDTGELFFGEGSRLTVL.

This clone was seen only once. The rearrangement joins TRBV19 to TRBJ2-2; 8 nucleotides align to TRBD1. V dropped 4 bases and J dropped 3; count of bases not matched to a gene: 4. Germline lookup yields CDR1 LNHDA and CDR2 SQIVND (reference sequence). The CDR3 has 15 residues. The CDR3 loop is CASSRLDRDTGELFF. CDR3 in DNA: TGTGCCAGTAGTAGATTGGACAGGGACACCGGGGAGCTGTTTTTT.